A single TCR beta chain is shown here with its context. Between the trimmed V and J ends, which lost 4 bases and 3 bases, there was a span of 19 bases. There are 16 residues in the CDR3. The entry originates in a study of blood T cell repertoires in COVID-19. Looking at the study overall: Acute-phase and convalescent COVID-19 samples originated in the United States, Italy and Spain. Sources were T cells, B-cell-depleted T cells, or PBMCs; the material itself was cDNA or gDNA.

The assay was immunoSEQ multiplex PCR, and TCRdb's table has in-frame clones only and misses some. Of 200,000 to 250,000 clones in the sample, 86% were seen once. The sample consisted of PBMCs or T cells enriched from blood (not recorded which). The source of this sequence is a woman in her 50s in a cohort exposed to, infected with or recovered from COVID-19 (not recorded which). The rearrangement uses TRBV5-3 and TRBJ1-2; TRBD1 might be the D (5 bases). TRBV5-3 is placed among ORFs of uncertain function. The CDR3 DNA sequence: TGTGCCAGAAGCCAATCGGGGGGAAACACTCACTATGGCTACACCTTC. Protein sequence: CARSQSGGNTHYGYTF.